The T cell receptor beta chain described here comes from a study of early stage breast cancer tumors (dated by TCRdb to 2017 to 2019). General notes on the study: Of the approximately 15 invasive breast tumors, more than 9 were found to be estrogen receptor-positive, progesterone receptor-positive and HER2-negative. Of the approximately twelve ER+/PR+/HER2- tumors, eight were classified as invasive ductal carcinomas and four as invasive lobular carcinomas. On average, each sample got about 9.3-fold read coverage. Across all samples, over 2,000,000 templates representing 1 million or so unique clonotypes were detected. The paper's findings and limits, for the study overall: Compared with adjacent normal breast tissue, tumors had higher clonality and around 2.7-fold greater T cell density. Chain pairing and functional markers such as CD4, CD8 and FOXP3 were not captured by bulk genomic DNA sequencing of unsorted cells. Enriched TCRB sequences shared across patients were found to be mostly commonly generated sequences that were unlikely to play an important role in the tumor microenvironment. Repertoires from blood and normal breast were more alike than repertoires from blood and tumor, and in about 90% of the 16 patients, comparing each tissue with blood separated tumor from normal. The small cohort size prevented analysis by tumor subtype.

Notes on this clone: This clone's antigen is unknown. There are no base qualities to consult, and no much larger clone falls within one base.

The CDR3 has 15 amino acids, counting the end cysteine and phenylalanine. CDR3 DNA is the only sequence kept; it has 45 bases, read in frame from the first base. CDR1 and CDR2 were assigned from the germline V gene as LGHNT and FRNRAP. V and J are truncated by 9 bases and 7 bases respectively, leaving an intervening sequence of 24 bases. The study profiled bulk TCR beta-chain repertoires in matched peripheral blood, tumor and adjacent normal breast tissue taken from approximately 15 patients with early-stage breast cancer. Before surgery, about 5-10 mL of whole blood was collected into EDTA tubes and then processed within 2 hours. Peripheral blood mononuclear cells were isolated by Ficoll-Paque centrifugation in SepMate-50 tubes. PBMCs were cryopreserved in aliquots of roughly 1.9 to 4.5 million cells in about 90% FBS with around 10% DMSO and kept in liquid nitrogen. The Qiagen AllPrep DNA/RNA Mini kit was used for genomic DNA extraction.

Each sample was amplified as two independent genomic DNA replicates: roughly 0.5 ug for blood and roughly 1.5 ug for tumor or normal breast. Following the manufacturer's instructions, the ImmunoSeq Intro kit was used to carry out TCRB sequencing on genomic DNA. The multiplex PCR ran for 25 to 40 cycles using proprietary primers and spike-in control sequences for absolute quantification. An 87-bp fragment spanning the CDR3 and flanking V and J genes was sequenced with single-end 150-bp reads. Each lane of an Illumina MiSeq using version 3.0 chemistry carried seven multiplexed samples, with two replicates per sample. In the source study's methods: Raw data were processed with the vendor's proprietary pipeline, and both replicates were merged into a single result per sample. A clonotype was defined as productive rearrangements that share the same V-gene family, CDR3 amino acid sequence and J-gene segment. Clonality was calculated as 1 minus the normalized Shannon entropy (Pielou evenness) of TCRB abundances. To estimate T cell density, the total number of templates was divided by the number of input cells, which was inferred from the amount of DNA input. Recon, run with its default parameters, was used to estimate overall repertoire diversity and clonality. Tumor-enriched clonotypes were defined as having over 0.1% abundance in tumor and at least 32-fold higher abundance than in normal breast. TCRdb took over this immuneACCESS table, retaining in-frame rearrangements with V and J assigned. Such tables are incomplete; in checked studies, under half of the missing clones stem from an unresolved V gene, and the remainder is unexplained. The V and J calls and clone size were taken over from that table, and D and trimming were inferred from the DNA. For this sample there are some 28,000 clones; 80% appear just once. Roughly 13% of the sample lies in the top ten.

What was sequenced was blood. The chain couples TRBV12-5 to TRBJ1-2; TRBD1 could be the D gene, as 6 bases match. The clonotype comes from a person in their 60s with breast cancer. The CDR3 is CASAREAGDLFGYTF. The nucleotides are TGTGCTAGCGCACGGGAGGCAGGGGATTTGTTTGGCTACACCTTC.